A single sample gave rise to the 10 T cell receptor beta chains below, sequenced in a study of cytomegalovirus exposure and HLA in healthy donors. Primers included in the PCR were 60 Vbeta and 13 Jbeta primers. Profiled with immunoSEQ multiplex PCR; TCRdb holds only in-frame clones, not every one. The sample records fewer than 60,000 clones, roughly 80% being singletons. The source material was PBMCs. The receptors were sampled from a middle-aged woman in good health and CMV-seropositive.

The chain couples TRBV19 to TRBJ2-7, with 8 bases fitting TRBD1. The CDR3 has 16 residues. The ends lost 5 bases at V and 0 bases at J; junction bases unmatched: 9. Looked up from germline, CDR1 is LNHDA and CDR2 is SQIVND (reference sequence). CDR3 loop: CASSPRTGRSSYEQYF. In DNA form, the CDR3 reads TGTGCCAGTAGTCCTAGGACAGGGAGAAGCTCCTACGAGCAGTACTTC. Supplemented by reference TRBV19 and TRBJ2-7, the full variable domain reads DGGITQSPKYLFRKEGQNVTLSCEQNLNHDAMYWYRQDPGQGLRLIYYSQIVNDFQKGDIAEGYSVSREKKESFPLTVTSAQKNPTAFYLCASSPRTGRSSYEQYFGPGTRLTVT.

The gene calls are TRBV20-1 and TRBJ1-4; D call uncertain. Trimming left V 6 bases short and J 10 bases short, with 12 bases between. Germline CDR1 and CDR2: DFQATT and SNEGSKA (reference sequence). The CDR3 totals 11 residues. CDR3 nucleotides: TGCAGTGCCCACCTAGGCGGAAAACTGTTTTTT. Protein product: CSAHLGGKLFF.

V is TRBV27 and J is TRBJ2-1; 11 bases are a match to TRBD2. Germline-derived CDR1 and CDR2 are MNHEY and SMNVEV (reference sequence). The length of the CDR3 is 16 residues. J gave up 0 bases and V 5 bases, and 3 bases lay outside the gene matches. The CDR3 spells CASSLAGGPSYNEQFF. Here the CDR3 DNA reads TGTGCCAGCAGTCTAGCGGGGGGACCCTCCTACAATGAGCAGTTCTTC.

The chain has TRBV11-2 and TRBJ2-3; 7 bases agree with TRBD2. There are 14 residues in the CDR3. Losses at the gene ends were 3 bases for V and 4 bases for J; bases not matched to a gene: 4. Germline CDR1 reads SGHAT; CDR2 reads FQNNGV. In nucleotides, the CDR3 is TGTGCCAGCAGCTTGGGGGGGGTCCCAGATACGCAGTATTTT. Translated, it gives CASSLGGVPDTQYF.

CDR3 residues: CASSPGTSRSYF. DNA of the CDR3: TGTGCCAGCTCCCCCGGGACTAGCCGTAGCTACTTC. This rearrangement joins TRBV18 to TRBJ2-5; 9 positions agree with TRBD2. The length of the CDR3 is 12 residues. The ends lost 6 bases at V and 14 bases at J; junction bases unmatched: 10. Germline CDR1 reads KGHSH; CDR2 reads LQKENI.

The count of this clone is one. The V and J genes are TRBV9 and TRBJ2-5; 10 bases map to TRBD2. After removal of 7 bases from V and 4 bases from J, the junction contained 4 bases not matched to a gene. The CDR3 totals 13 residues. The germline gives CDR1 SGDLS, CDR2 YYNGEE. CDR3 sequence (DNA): TGTGCCAGCCCGGGACTAGCGAGAGAGACCCAGTACTTC. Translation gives CASPGLARETQYF.

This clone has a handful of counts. The CDR3 coding sequence is TGTGCCAGCAGCTTAACGGGTGGCTACACCTTC. Its protein is CASSLTGGYTF. The chain couples TRBV7-9 to TRBJ1-2, with no clear D. CDR3 size: 11 residues. In germline, CDR1 is SEHNR, CDR2 FQNEAQ (reference sequence). Trimming took off 2 bases at V and 7 bases at J, with 5 bases between the two ends.

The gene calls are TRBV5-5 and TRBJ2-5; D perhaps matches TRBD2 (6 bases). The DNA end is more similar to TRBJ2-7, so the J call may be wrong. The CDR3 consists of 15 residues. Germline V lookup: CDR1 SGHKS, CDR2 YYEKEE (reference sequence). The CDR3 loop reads CASSLVGWGDYEQYF. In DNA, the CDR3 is TGTGCCAGCAGCTTGGTGGGGTGGGGGGACTACGAGCAGTACTTC.

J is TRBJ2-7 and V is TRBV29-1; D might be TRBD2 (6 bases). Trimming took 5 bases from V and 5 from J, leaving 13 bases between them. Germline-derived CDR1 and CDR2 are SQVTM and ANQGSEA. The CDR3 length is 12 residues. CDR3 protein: CSVTLGTDEQYF. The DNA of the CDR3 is TGCAGCGTTACACTCGGGACTGACGAGCAGTACTTC.

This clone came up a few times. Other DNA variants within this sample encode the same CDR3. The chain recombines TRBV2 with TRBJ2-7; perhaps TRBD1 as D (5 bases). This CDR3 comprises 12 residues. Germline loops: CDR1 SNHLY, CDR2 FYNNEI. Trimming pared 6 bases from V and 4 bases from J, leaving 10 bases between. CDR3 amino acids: CASRRQLYEQYF. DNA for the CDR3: TGTGCCAGCAGGAGACAGTTGTACGAGCAGTACTTC.